Listed below are T cell receptor beta chains from one sample, sequenced in a study of immune evolution from preneoplasia to lung adenocarcinoma. Some clones are missing from TCRdb's copy, which holds only in-frame ones; the method was immunoSEQ multiplex PCR. In the table there are 4,900 or so clones, around 76% of which are singletons. The sequenced sample consisted of FFPE minimally invasive lung adenocarcinoma tissue. The receptors were gathered from a person aged 60-80 years with lung adenocarcinoma. Both conserved end residues are part of each CDR3. Each record gives: CDR3 length, clone size, V gene, J gene, D gene, CDR3 protein, CDR3 DNA. A D gene is named only where the DNA matches it firmly. Size is omitted from some rows. Given values are once, few, many or a class for expanded clones.

cdr3_length: 15; clone_size: NA; v_call: TRBV30; j_call: TRBJ1-2; d_call: NA; cdr3_aa: CAWSKVVQGMYGYTF; cdr3_nt: TGTGCCTGGAGTAAGGTGGTGCAGGGGATGTATGGCTACACCTTC
cdr3_length: 17; clone_size: once; v_call: TRBV11-2; j_call: TRBJ1-4; d_call: NA; cdr3_aa: CASSLDAGEATNEKLFF; cdr3_nt: TGTGCCAGCAGCTTAGATGCGGGAGAAGCAACTAATGAAAAACTGTTTTTT
cdr3_length: 14; clone_size: NA; v_call: TRBV18; j_call: TRBJ2-7; d_call: NA; cdr3_aa: CASSPPASSYEQYF; cdr3_nt: TGTGCCAGCTCACCACCCGCATCCTCCTACGAGCAGTACTTC
cdr3_length: 15; clone_size: NA; v_call: TRBV2; j_call: TRBJ1-1; d_call: TRBD1; cdr3_aa: CASSIPGQVNTEAFF; cdr3_nt: TGTGCCAGCAGCATACCGGGACAGGTGAACACTGAAGCTTTCTTT
cdr3_length: 14; clone_size: NA; v_call: TRBV28; j_call: TRBJ2-2; d_call: NA; cdr3_aa: CAGGRNMNTGELFF; cdr3_nt: TGTGCCGGCGGACGTAATATGAACACCGGGGAGCTGTTTTTT
cdr3_length: 14; clone_size: NA; v_call: TRBV6-1; j_call: TRBJ1-6; d_call: NA; cdr3_aa: CASGIGGQNSPLHF; cdr3_nt: TGTGCCAGCGGGATAGGCGGACAAAATTCACCCCTCCACTTT
cdr3_length: 14; clone_size: NA; v_call: TRBV13; j_call: TRBJ1-4; d_call: TRBD1; cdr3_aa: CASSWTGGTEKLFF; cdr3_nt: TGTGCCAGCAGTTGGACAGGGGGGACTGAAAAACTGTTTTTT
cdr3_length: 12; clone_size: NA; v_call: TRBV12-5; j_call: TRBJ2-1; d_call: TRBD1; cdr3_aa: CASGLPQGRQFF; cdr3_nt: TGTGCTAGTGGTTTGCCACAGGGGAGGCAGTTCTTC
cdr3_length: 13; clone_size: NA; v_call: TRBV2; j_call: TRBJ2-7; d_call: NA; cdr3_aa: CASSEHRSYEQYF; cdr3_nt: TGTGCCAGCAGTGAACACAGGTCCTACGAGCAGTACTTC
cdr3_length: 15; clone_size: NA; v_call: TRBV6-5; j_call: TRBJ1-5; d_call: NA; cdr3_aa: CASRPRGGSNQPQHF; cdr3_nt: TGTGCCAGCAGGCCACGCGGGGGGAGCAATCAGCCCCAGCATTTT
cdr3_length: 13; clone_size: NA; v_call: TRBV9; j_call: TRBJ1-2; d_call: TRBD1; cdr3_aa: CASSVAAGGGYTF; cdr3_nt: TGTGCCAGCAGCGTAGCCGCAGGGGGAGGCTACACCTTC
cdr3_length: 12; clone_size: NA; v_call: TRBV6-5; j_call: TRBJ2-7; d_call: NA; cdr3_aa: CASRNRRSEQYF; cdr3_nt: TGTGCCAGCCGGAACAGGCGCTCCGAGCAGTACTTC
cdr3_length: 16; clone_size: NA; v_call: TRBV5-4; j_call: TRBJ1-1; d_call: NA; cdr3_aa: CASSVAAGRVNTEAFF; cdr3_nt: TGTGCCAGCTCGGTTGCGGCAGGGCGGGTGAACACTGAAGCTTTCTTT
cdr3_length: 14; clone_size: NA; v_call: TRBV19; j_call: TRBJ2-2; d_call: NA; cdr3_aa: CASRDGANTGELFF; cdr3_nt: TGTGCCAGCAGGGACGGCGCGAACACCGGGGAGCTGTTTTTT
cdr3_length: 16; clone_size: NA; v_call: TRBV15; j_call: TRBJ1-4; d_call: NA; cdr3_aa: CATNDRGTSAAEKLFF; cdr3_nt: TGTGCCACCAATGACCGGGGCACAAGTGCGGCGGAAAAACTGTTTTTT
cdr3_length: 15; clone_size: NA; v_call: TRBV5-1; j_call: TRBJ2-5; d_call: TRBD2; cdr3_aa: CASSLGGGIEETQYF; cdr3_nt: TGCGCCAGCAGCTTGGGGGGAGGGATCGAAGAGACCCAGTACTTC
cdr3_length: 15; clone_size: NA; v_call: TRBV28; j_call: TRBJ1-4; d_call: NA; cdr3_aa: CASSFYRDGDEKLFF; cdr3_nt: TGTGCCAGCAGTTTCTACAGGGACGGTGATGAAAAACTGTTTTTT
cdr3_length: 16; clone_size: NA; v_call: TRBV6-5; j_call: TRBJ2-5; d_call: TRBD1; cdr3_aa: CASSYRGQGARETQYF; cdr3_nt: TGTGCCAGCAGTTACCGGGGACAGGGGGCTAGGGAGACCCAGTACTTC
cdr3_length: 16; clone_size: large; v_call: TRBV10-3; j_call: TRBJ1-5; d_call: NA; cdr3_aa: CATQRAEGYSNQPQHF; cdr3_nt: TGTGCCACCCAAAGGGCCGAGGGTTATAGCAATCAGCCCCAGCATTTT
cdr3_length: 14; clone_size: NA; v_call: TRBV27; j_call: TRBJ1-5; d_call: NA; cdr3_aa: CASSPRWQNQPQHF; cdr3_nt: TGTGCCAGCAGTCCCCGCTGGCAAAATCAGCCCCAGCATTTT
cdr3_length: 12; clone_size: NA; v_call: TRBV7-9; j_call: TRBJ2-7; d_call: NA; cdr3_aa: CASFRLGYEQYF; cdr3_nt: TGTGCCAGCTTCAGGTTGGGCTACGAGCAGTACTTC
cdr3_length: 15; clone_size: NA; v_call: TRBV11-3; j_call: TRBJ2-1; d_call: TRBD2; cdr3_aa: CASSRLAGEYNEQFF; cdr3_nt: TGTGCCAGCAGTAGACTAGCGGGGGAGTACAATGAGCAGTTCTTC
cdr3_length: 14; clone_size: NA; v_call: TRBV7-9; j_call: TRBJ2-2; d_call: TRBD1; cdr3_aa: CASRSEGATGELFF; cdr3_nt: TGTGCCAGCCGGTCTGAGGGGGCGACCGGGGAGCTGTTTTTT
cdr3_length: 16; clone_size: NA; v_call: TRBV5-4; j_call: TRBJ1-2; d_call: TRBD1; cdr3_aa: CASGDRGKAPNYGYTF; cdr3_nt: TGTGCCAGCGGGGACAGGGGTAAAGCTCCAAACTATGGCTACACCTTC
cdr3_length: 15; clone_size: NA; v_call: TRBV28; j_call: TRBJ1-1; d_call: NA; cdr3_aa: CASITGGTENTEAFF; cdr3_nt: TGTGCCAGCATCACTGGGGGGACCGAAAACACTGAAGCTTTCTTT
cdr3_length: 12; clone_size: NA; v_call: TRBV6-5; j_call: TRBJ2-1; d_call: NA; cdr3_aa: CASSGLFDEQFF; cdr3_nt: TGTGCCAGCAGCGGTCTGTTCGATGAGCAGTTCTTC
cdr3_length: 13; clone_size: NA; v_call: TRBV7-2; j_call: TRBJ2-3; d_call: NA; cdr3_aa: CASSFSTAATQYF; cdr3_nt: TGTGCCAGCAGCTTCTCCACCGCCGCGACGCAGTATTTT
cdr3_length: 14; clone_size: NA; v_call: TRBV28; j_call: TRBJ1-3; d_call: NA; cdr3_aa: CASSQPGEANTIYF; cdr3_nt: TGTGCCAGCAGCCAACCAGGGGAGGCAAACACCATATATTTT
cdr3_length: 15; clone_size: NA; v_call: TRBV5-6; j_call: TRBJ2-7; d_call: TRBD1; cdr3_aa: CASSFGQGVAYEQYF; cdr3_nt: TGTGCCAGCAGCTTTGGACAGGGGGTAGCCTACGAGCAGTACTTC
cdr3_length: 17; clone_size: NA; v_call: TRBV21-1; j_call: TRBJ2-3; d_call: NA; cdr3_aa: CASSSSTGTNFTDTQYF; cdr3_nt: TGTGCCAGCAGCTCTTCGACAGGAACCAACTTCACAGATACGCAGTATTTT
cdr3_length: 15; clone_size: NA; v_call: TRBV29-1; j_call: TRBJ2-7; d_call: TRBD2; cdr3_aa: CSVLGTSGAPYEQYF; cdr3_nt: TGCAGCGTCCTAGGGACTAGCGGGGCCCCCTACGAGCAGTACTTC
cdr3_length: 15; clone_size: NA; v_call: TRBV7-9; j_call: TRBJ2-7; d_call: TRBD1; cdr3_aa: CASSFHRGRSYEQYF; cdr3_nt: TGTGCCAGCAGCTTTCACAGGGGGCGTTCCTACGAGCAGTACTTC
cdr3_length: 15; clone_size: NA; v_call: TRBV29-1; j_call: TRBJ1-2; d_call: TRBD1; cdr3_aa: CSVASSARGRSGYTF; cdr3_nt: TGCAGCGTTGCGTCCTCCGCCAGGGGGCGTAGCGGCTACACCTTC
cdr3_length: 16; clone_size: NA; v_call: TRBV27; j_call: TRBJ1-6; d_call: NA; cdr3_aa: CASSLMARQFNSPLHF; cdr3_nt: TGTGCCAGCAGTTTAATGGCTCGACAGTTTAATTCACCCCTCCACTTT
cdr3_length: 13; clone_size: large; v_call: TRBV10-3; j_call: TRBJ1-1; d_call: NA; cdr3_aa: CAISRQENTEAFF; cdr3_nt: TGTGCCATCAGTAGGCAGGAGAACACTGAAGCTTTCTTT
cdr3_length: 12; clone_size: NA; v_call: TRBV13; j_call: TRBJ1-2; d_call: NA; cdr3_aa: CASSSETYGYTF; cdr3_nt: TGTGCCAGCAGCTCCGAAACCTATGGCTACACCTTC
cdr3_length: 16; clone_size: NA; v_call: TRBV28; j_call: TRBJ2-7; d_call: NA; cdr3_aa: CASSLSWGVGRDEQYF; cdr3_nt: TGTGCCAGCAGTTTATCATGGGGCGTTGGCAGGGACGAGCAGTACTTC
cdr3_length: 15; clone_size: NA; v_call: TRBV27; j_call: TRBJ2-7; d_call: NA; cdr3_aa: CASSHEYPTLYEQYF; cdr3_nt: TGTGCCAGCAGTCACGAGTATCCAACACTCTACGAGCAGTACTTC
cdr3_length: 15; clone_size: NA; v_call: TRBV11-3; j_call: TRBJ2-1; d_call: NA; cdr3_aa: CASSLSGAVYNEQFF; cdr3_nt: TGTGCCAGCAGCTTGTCGGGGGCCGTTTACAATGAGCAGTTCTTC
cdr3_length: 14; clone_size: NA; v_call: TRBV2; j_call: TRBJ1-5; d_call: NA; cdr3_aa: CASSAGLRNQPQHF; cdr3_nt: TGTGCCAGCAGCGCTGGACTTCGGAATCAGCCCCAGCATTTT
cdr3_length: 14; clone_size: NA; v_call: TRBV18; j_call: TRBJ2-5; d_call: TRBD2; cdr3_aa: CASSLAGDQETQYF; cdr3_nt: TGTGCCAGCTCACTAGCGGGGGACCAAGAGACCCAGTACTTC
cdr3_length: 12; clone_size: NA; v_call: TRBV4-3; j_call: TRBJ1-4; d_call: NA; cdr3_aa: CASSYSAEKLFF; cdr3_nt: TGCGCCAGCTCCTATTCGGCCGAAAAACTGTTTTTT
cdr3_length: 15; clone_size: NA; v_call: TRBV11-2; j_call: TRBJ2-7; d_call: TRBD1; cdr3_aa: CASSPRDRGGYEQYF; cdr3_nt: TGTGCCAGCAGCCCCCGGGACAGGGGGGGATACGAGCAGTACTTC
cdr3_length: 16; clone_size: NA; v_call: TRBV7-2; j_call: TRBJ1-5; d_call: NA; cdr3_aa: CASSLGYLGTNQPQHF; cdr3_nt: TGTGCCAGCAGCTTAGGGTATTTAGGGACGAATCAGCCCCAGCATTTT
cdr3_length: 14; clone_size: NA; v_call: TRBV30; j_call: TRBJ1-6; d_call: TRBD1; cdr3_aa: CAWAPRQGNSPLHF; cdr3_nt: TGTGCCTGGGCACCCCGACAGGGAAATTCACCCCTCCACTTT
cdr3_length: 17; clone_size: NA; v_call: TRBV5-6; j_call: TRBJ2-4; d_call: NA; cdr3_aa: CASSLRSRARAKNIQYF; cdr3_nt: TGTGCCAGCAGCCTCAGGTCCCGGGCTAGAGCCAAAAACATTCAGTACTTC
cdr3_length: 13; clone_size: NA; v_call: TRBV19; j_call: TRBJ2-1; d_call: TRBD1; cdr3_aa: CASSFIQGNEQFF; cdr3_nt: TGTGCCAGTAGTTTCATACAGGGGAATGAGCAGTTCTTC
cdr3_length: 15; clone_size: NA; v_call: TRBV19; j_call: TRBJ2-7; d_call: NA; cdr3_aa: CASSISNRARYEQYF; cdr3_nt: TGTGCCAGTAGTATCTCGAACAGGGCACGATACGAGCAGTACTTC
cdr3_length: 13; clone_size: NA; v_call: TRBV6-1; j_call: TRBJ2-3; d_call: NA; cdr3_aa: CATYRGGTDTQYF; cdr3_nt: TGTGCCACCTACAGGGGGGGAACAGATACGCAGTATTTT
cdr3_length: 13; clone_size: NA; v_call: TRBV10-1; j_call: TRBJ2-1; d_call: NA; cdr3_aa: CASSENPDNEQFF; cdr3_nt: TGCGCCAGCAGTGAGAACCCCGACAATGAGCAGTTCTTC
cdr3_length: 14; clone_size: NA; v_call: TRBV18; j_call: TRBJ1-4; d_call: NA; cdr3_aa: CASSPRQDNEKLFF; cdr3_nt: TGTGCCAGCTCACCACGCCAGGATAATGAAAAACTGTTTTTT
cdr3_length: 14; clone_size: NA; v_call: TRBV10-3; j_call: TRBJ1-5; d_call: TRBD1; cdr3_aa: CAISGGDRVQPQHF; cdr3_nt: TGTGCCATCAGTGGGGGGGACAGGGTGCAGCCCCAGCATTTT
cdr3_length: 16; clone_size: NA; v_call: TRBV7-6; j_call: TRBJ2-6; d_call: NA; cdr3_aa: CASSLNSGVGANVLTF; cdr3_nt: TGTGCCAGCAGCTTAAATTCCGGGGTCGGGGCCAACGTCCTGACTTTC
cdr3_length: 14; clone_size: NA; v_call: TRBV11-2; j_call: TRBJ2-5; d_call: NA; cdr3_aa: CASSLGGFRETQYF; cdr3_nt: TGTGCCAGCAGCCTAGGGGGGTTCCGAGAGACCCAGTACTTC
cdr3_length: 14; clone_size: few; v_call: TRBV27; j_call: TRBJ2-5; d_call: NA; cdr3_aa: CASIHRGGVETQYF; cdr3_nt: TGTGCCAGCATCCACAGGGGAGGGGTAGAGACCCAGTACTTC
cdr3_length: 19; clone_size: NA; v_call: TRBV13; j_call: TRBJ2-6; d_call: NA; cdr3_aa: CASSLNRETGSSGANVLTF; cdr3_nt: TGTGCCAGCAGCTTAAATCGGGAGACAGGATCCTCTGGGGCCAACGTCCTGACTTTC
cdr3_length: 16; clone_size: NA; v_call: TRBV5-1; j_call: TRBJ2-5; d_call: TRBD2; cdr3_aa: CASSLASGGAQETQYF; cdr3_nt: TGCGCCAGCAGCTTGGCTAGCGGGGGGGCCCAAGAGACCCAGTACTTC
cdr3_length: 12; clone_size: few; v_call: TRBV7-8; j_call: TRBJ1-5; d_call: NA; cdr3_aa: CASSLEGQPQHF; cdr3_nt: TGTGCCAGCAGCTTAGAGGGGCAGCCCCAGCATTTT
cdr3_length: 16; clone_size: NA; v_call: TRBV7-2; j_call: TRBJ1-5; d_call: NA; cdr3_aa: CASSLRPSRSNQPQHF; cdr3_nt: TGTGCCAGCAGCTTAAGACCATCAAGGAGCAATCAGCCCCAGCATTTT